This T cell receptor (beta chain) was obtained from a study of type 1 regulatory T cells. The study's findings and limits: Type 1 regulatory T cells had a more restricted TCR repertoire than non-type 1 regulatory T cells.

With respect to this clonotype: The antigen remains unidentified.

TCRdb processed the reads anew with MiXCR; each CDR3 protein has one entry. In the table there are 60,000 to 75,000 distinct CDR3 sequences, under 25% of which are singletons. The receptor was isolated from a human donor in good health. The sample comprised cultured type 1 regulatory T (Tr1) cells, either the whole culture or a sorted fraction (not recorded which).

The CDR3 sequence: CATGQKQHYEQYF. Here the CDR3 DNA reads TGTGCCACCGGACAGAAACAACACTACGAGCAGTACTTC. This chain connects TRBV10-3 to TRBJ2-7, with D perhaps TRBD1 (6 bases). V gave up 10 bases and J gave up 3 bases, with 16 bases separating them. The CDR3 is made up of 13 amino acids. The germline V gene encodes CDR1 ENHRY and CDR2 SYGVKD.